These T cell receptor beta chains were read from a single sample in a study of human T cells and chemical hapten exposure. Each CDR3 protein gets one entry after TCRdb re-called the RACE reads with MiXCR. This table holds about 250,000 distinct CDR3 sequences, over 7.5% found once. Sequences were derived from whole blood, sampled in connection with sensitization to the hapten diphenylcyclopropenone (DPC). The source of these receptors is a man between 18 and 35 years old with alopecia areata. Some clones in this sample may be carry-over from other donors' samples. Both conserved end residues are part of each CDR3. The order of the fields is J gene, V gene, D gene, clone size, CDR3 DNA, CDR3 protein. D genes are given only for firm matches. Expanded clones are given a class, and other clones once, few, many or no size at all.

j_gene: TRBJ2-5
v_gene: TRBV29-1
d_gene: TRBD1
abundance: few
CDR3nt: TGCAGCGCTGGACAGGGGGCTGAGACCCAGTACTTC
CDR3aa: CSAGQGAETQYF

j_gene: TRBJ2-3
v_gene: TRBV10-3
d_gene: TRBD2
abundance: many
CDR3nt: TGTGCCATCACCCCCGGACTAGAGGCCCGGACTACGCAGTATTTT
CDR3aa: CAITPGLEARTTQYF

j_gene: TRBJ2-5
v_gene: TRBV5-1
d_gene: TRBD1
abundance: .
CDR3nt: TGCGCCAGCAGCTTACAGGGGGCGCTTGCAATGGAGACCCAGTACTTC
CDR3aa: CASSLQGALAMETQYF

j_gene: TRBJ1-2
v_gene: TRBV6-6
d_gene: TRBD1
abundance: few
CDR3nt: TGTGCCAGCAGTTACTCGACAGGGGAGCGATATGGCTACACCTTC
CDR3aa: CASSYSTGERYGYTF

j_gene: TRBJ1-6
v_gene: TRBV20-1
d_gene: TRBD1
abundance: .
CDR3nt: TGCAGTGCTTCCACAGGGGGAAATTCACCCCTCCACTTT
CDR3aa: CSASTGGNSPLHF

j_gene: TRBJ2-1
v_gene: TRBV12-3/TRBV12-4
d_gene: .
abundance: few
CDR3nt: TGTGCCGGAGGGGTTGGTGGCAATGAGCAGTTCTTC
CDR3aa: CAGGVGGNEQFF

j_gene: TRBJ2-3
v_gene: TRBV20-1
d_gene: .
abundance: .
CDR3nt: TGCAGTGCTCCCGGGACACCACGGCCAGATACGCAGTATTTT
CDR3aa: CSAPGTPRPDTQYF

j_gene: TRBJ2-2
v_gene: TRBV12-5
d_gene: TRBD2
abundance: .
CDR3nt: TGTGCTAGTGGTTTGACCGGGGGGGCCGACACCGGGGAGCTGTTTTTT
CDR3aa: CASGLTGGADTGELFF

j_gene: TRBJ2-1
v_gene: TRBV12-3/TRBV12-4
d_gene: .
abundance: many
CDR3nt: TGTGCCAGCAGTTTAGGGAACTACAATGAGCAGTTCTTC
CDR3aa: CASSLGNYNEQFF

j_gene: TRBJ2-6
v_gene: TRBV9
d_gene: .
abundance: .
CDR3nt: TGTGCCAGCAGCCTTGGGACGGAACCATCCTCTGGGGCCAACGTCCTGACTTTC
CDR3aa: CASSLGTEPSSGANVLTF

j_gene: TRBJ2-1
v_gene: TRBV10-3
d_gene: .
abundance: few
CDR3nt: TGTGCCATCAGTGAGTATAAGGACAATGAGCAGTTCTTC
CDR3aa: CAISEYKDNEQFF

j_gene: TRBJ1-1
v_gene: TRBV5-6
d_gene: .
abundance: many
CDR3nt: TGTGCCAGCAGCTTGGGCGGGGAAAGCACTGAAGCTTTCTTT
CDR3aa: CASSLGGESTEAFF

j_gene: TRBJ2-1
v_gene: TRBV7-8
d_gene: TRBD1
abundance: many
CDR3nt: TGTGCCAGCAGTTCTTACTCCGGGACAGGGGAGTTCTTC
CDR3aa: CASSSYSGTGEFF

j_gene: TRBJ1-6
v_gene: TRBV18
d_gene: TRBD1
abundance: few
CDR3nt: TGTGCCAGCTCACCAAGACAGGGGGCAGGGTCACCCCTCCACTTT
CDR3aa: CASSPRQGAGSPLHF

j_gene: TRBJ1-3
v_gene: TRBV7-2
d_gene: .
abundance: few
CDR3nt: TGTGCCAGCAGCTCCCGGGGGCGAAACACCATATATTTT
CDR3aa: CASSSRGRNTIYF

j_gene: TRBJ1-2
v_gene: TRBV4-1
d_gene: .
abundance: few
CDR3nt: TGCGCCAGCAGCCAAGAATCGCGGGGAGGAGGCTATGGCTACACCTTC
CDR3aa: CASSQESRGGGYGYTF

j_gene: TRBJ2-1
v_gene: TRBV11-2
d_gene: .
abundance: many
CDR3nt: TGTGCCAGCAGCCCCCTTGGGGATGAGCAGTTCTTC
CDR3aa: CASSPLGDEQFF

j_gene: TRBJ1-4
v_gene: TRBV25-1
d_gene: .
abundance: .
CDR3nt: TGTGCCAGCAGTGAACGCGGACCGGGGGAAAAACTGTTTTTT
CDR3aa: CASSERGPGEKLFF

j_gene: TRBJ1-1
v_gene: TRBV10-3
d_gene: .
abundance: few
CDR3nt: TGTGCCGTCCGGACGGGGGGCAGGGGCACTGAAGCTTTCTTT
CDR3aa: CAVRTGGRGTEAFF

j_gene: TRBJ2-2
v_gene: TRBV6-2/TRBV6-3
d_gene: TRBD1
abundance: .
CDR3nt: TGTGCCAGCAGTTACTCGCCCTCCCGGCATATGGGACAGGCGACCGGGGAGCTGTTTTTT
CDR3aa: CASSYSPSRHMGQATGELFF

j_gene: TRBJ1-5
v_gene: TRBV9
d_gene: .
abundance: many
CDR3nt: TGTGCCAGCAGCGAAACAGGGCACAATCAGCCCCAGCATTTT
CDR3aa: CASSETGHNQPQHF

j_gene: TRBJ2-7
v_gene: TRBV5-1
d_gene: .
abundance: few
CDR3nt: TGCGCCAGCAGCTTTGGAGACGGTAGCTACGAGCAGTACTTC
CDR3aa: CASSFGDGSYEQYF

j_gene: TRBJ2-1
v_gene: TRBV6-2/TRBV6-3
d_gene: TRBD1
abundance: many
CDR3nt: TGTGCCAGCAGGCGGACAGGGGTCCCTACGTATGAGCAGTTCTTC
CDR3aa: CASRRTGVPTYEQFF

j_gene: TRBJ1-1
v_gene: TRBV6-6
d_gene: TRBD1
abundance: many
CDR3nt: TGTGCCAGCAGACGCATACAGGGGGCCGACGGTGAAGCTTTCTTT
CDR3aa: CASRRIQGADGEAFF

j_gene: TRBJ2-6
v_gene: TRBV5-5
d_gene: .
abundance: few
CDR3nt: TGTGCCAGCAGCCAGACACTCTCTGGGGCCAACGTCCTGACTTTC
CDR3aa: CASSQTLSGANVLTF

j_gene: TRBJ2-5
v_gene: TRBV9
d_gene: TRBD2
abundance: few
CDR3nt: TGTGCCAGCAGCGGAGAATCGCGGGGGGGAGGAGAGACCCAGTACTTC
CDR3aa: CASSGESRGGGETQYF

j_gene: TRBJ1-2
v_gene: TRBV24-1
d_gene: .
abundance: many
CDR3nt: TGTGCCACCAGTGACGGGGGCGCCTATGGCTACACCTTC
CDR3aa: CATSDGGAYGYTF

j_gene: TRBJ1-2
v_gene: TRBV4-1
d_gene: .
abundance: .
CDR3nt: TGCGCCAGCAGCCTCATCGGTTCCCCTAACTATGGCTACACCTTC
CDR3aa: CASSLIGSPNYGYTF

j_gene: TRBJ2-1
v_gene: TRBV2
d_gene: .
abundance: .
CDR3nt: TGTGCCAGCAGTGCCTCCACCAGCTACAATGAGCAGTTCTTC
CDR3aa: CASSASTSYNEQFF

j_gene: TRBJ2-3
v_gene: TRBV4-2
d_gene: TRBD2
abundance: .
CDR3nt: TGTGCCAGCAGCCAAGATAGTCTAGCGGGGGGGTCAGGAGATACGCAGTATTTT
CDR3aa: CASSQDSLAGGSGDTQYF

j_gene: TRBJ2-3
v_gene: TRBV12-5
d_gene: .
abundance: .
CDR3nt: TGTGCTAGTGCCATCGTGGGGGATAGCACAGATACGCAGTATTTT
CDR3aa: CASAIVGDSTDTQYF

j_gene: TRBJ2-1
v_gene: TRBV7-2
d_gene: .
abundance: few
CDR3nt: TGTGCCAGCAGCTTAGGGGGTGGGCAGGGCCATGAGCAGTTCTTC
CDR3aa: CASSLGGGQGHEQFF

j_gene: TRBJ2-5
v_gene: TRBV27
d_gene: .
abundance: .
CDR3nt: TGTGCCAGCAGTGTCTACTCCAGGGGACCGCAAGAGACCCAGTACTTC
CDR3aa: CASSVYSRGPQETQYF

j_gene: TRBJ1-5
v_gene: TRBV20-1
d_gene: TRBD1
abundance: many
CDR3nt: TGCAGTGCTGCTGGGACAGTGGGGAATCAGCCCCAGCATTTT
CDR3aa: CSAAGTVGNQPQHF

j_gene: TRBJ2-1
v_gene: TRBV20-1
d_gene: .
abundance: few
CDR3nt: TGCAGTGCTAGGACTAGGAGGGCGCAGATGGATGAGCAGTTCTTC
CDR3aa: CSARTRRAQMDEQFF

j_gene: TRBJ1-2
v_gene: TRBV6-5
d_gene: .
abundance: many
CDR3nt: TGTGCCAGCAGTTACTCGGACGTTGGTCGCTATGGCTACACCTTC
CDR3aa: CASSYSDVGRYGYTF

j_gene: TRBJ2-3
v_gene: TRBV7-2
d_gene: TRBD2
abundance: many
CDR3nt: TGTGCCAGCAGCTTCTTAGCGGGGGGGCTCGGCACAGATACGCAGTATTTT
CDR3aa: CASSFLAGGLGTDTQYF

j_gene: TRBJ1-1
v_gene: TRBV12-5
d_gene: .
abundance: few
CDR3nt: TGTGCTAGTGGTTTGGGGTCAGGACGGTCCCTGGAAGCTTTCTTT
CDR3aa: CASGLGSGRSLEAFF

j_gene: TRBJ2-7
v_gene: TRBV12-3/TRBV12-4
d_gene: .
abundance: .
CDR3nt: TGTGCCAGCAGTTTATATCAGTGGGGGGTTTTAGACTACGAGCAGTACTTC
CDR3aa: CASSLYQWGVLDYEQYF

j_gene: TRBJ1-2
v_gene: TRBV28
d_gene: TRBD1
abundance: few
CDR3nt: TGTGCCAGCAGTTTAATGACAGGGGGACGGAATGGCTACACCTTC
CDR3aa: CASSLMTGGRNGYTF

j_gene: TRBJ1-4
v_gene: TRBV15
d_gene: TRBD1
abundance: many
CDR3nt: TGTGCCACCAGCAGACCCGGGACAGGGGGCGAAAAACTGTTTTTT
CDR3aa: CATSRPGTGGEKLFF